Listed here is a single TCR beta chain. Its target is not known. The template used for profiling TCR beta VDJ and CDR3 was genomic DNA. TCRdb analysed the reads with MiXCR anew, one entry per CDR3 protein. The data contain 200,000 or so distinct CDR3 sequences, less than 65% of them singletons. The data derive from a study of CD8+CD57+ T cells in acquired aplastic anemia. Study as a whole: The average for DNA from sorted CD4+ and CD8+ cells was 3.2 ug.

CDR1 LGHNA and CDR2 YSLEER come from the germline V gene. V shed 1 base and J 7 bases; nucleotides not matched to a gene: 3. The CDR3 contains 15 residues. The study's findings and limits: Shared by patients and controls, almost 30 CD8+ CDR3s were abundant in patients.

Source material: sorted CD4+, CD8+, or CD8+CD57+ T cells (not recorded which) from PBMCs. The chain uses TRBV4-3 and TRBJ2-4; 11 bases align to TRBD2. The sequence was collected from a human donor with severe aplastic anemia or a healthy control (not recorded which). For the CDR3, the DNA is TGCGCCAGCAGCCAAGGACTAGCGGGGCTCAACATTCAGTACTTC. Its translation: CASSQGLAGLNIQYF.